The following is a TCR beta chain sequence with its context. Its antigen is undetermined. TCRdb's copy holds only in-frame clones and misses some; the assay was immunoSEQ multiplex PCR. The sample shows roughly 90,000 clones, nearly 85% of them seen only once. The sample belongs to a study of PD-1 blockade in classical Hodgkin lymphoma. The CDR3 consists of 14 residues. Germline loops: CDR1 SGHRS, CDR2 YFSETQ. Trimming left V 3 bases short and J 4 bases short, with 13 bases between. Study outcomes and limitations: There was a significant rise in CD4+ TCR diversity by C4D1, with no such rise for CD8+. In newly diagnosed patients, baseline TCR diversity was reportedly below that of healthy donors. Possible causes of repertoire differences, disease activity or prior therapy, remain undefined.

Time point given: cycle 4 day 1 (C4D1), after 5 to 7 weeks of nivolumab. Every patient was affected by relapse after autologous stem cell transplantation, while exposure to brentuximab vedotin was not uniform. The chain has TRBV5-1 and TRBJ1-1; D not resolved. The receptor was derived from a human donor with classical Hodgkin lymphoma. The source was peripheral blood mononuclear cells (PBMCs), collected before the fourth cycle of nivolumab. The CDR3 sequence is CASSSERRLTEAFF. CDR3 nucleotide sequence: TGCGCCAGCAGCTCGGAACGGCGGCTCACTGAAGCTTTCTTT.